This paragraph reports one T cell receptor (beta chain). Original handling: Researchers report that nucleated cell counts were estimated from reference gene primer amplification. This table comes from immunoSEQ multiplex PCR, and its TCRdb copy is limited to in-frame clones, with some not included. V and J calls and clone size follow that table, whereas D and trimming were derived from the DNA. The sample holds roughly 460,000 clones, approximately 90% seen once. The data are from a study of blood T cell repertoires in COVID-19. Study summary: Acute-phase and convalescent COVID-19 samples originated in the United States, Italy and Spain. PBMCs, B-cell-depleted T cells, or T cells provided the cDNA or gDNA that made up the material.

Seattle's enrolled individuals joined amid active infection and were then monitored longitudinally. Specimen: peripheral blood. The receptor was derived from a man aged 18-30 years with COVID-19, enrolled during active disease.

The CDR3 DNA sequence: TGTGCCAGCAGCCGTCTAGCGGGAGACAATGAGCAGTTCTTC. Its translation is CASSRLAGDNEQFF. This rearrangement joins TRBV14 to TRBJ2-1; TRBD2 agrees at 10 bases. CDR3 length: 14 residues. V dropped 4 bases and J dropped 5; count of bases not matched to a gene: 2. Germline lookup yields CDR1 SGHDN and CDR2 FVKESK. The variable domain in full, completed from reference TRBV14 and TRBJ2-1, reads EAGVTQFPSHSVIEKGQTVTLRCDPISGHDNLYWYRRVMGKEIKFLLHFVKESKQDESGMPNNRFLAERTGGTYSTLKVQPAELEDSGVYFCASSRLAGDNEQFFGPGTRLTVL.